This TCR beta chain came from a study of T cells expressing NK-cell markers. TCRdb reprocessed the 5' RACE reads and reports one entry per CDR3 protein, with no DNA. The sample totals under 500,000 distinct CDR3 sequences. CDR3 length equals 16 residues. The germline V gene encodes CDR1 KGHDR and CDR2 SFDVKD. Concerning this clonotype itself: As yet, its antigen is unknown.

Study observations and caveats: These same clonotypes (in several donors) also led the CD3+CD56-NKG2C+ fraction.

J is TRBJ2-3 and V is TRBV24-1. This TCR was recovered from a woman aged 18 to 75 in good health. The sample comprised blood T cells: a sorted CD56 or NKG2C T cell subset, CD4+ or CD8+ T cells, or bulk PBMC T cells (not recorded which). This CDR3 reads CATSDLRAGSTDTQYF.